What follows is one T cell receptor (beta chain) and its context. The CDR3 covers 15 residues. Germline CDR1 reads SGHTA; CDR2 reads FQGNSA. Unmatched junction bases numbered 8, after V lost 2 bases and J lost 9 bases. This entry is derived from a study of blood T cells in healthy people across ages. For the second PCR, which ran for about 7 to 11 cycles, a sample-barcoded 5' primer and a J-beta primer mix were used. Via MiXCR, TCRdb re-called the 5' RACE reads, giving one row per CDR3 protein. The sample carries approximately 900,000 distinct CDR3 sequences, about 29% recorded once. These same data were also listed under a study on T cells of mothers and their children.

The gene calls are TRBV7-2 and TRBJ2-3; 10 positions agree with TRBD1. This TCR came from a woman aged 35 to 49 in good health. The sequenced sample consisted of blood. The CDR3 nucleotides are TGTGCCAGCAGCTTACGGGACAGGGGCACCGAAACGCAGTATTTT. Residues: CASSLRDRGTETQYF.